These 8 T cell receptor beta chains came from one sample sequenced in a study of T cell responses to AZD1222 COVID-19 vaccine. The protocol was immunoSEQ multiplex PCR, while the TCRdb copy is restricted to in-frame clones and leaves out a portion. The sample yields some 150,000 clones, about 92% seen once. The starting material was peripheral blood, obtained on day 0 of MenACWY control vaccination. The origin of the receptors is an adult in good health.

J is TRBJ1-3 and V is TRBV27, with D tentatively TRBD1 (5 bases). Germline V gene sequence: CDR1 MNHEY, CDR2 SMNVEV (reference sequence). V dropped 4 bases and J dropped 3 bases, with 28 bases sitting between them. This CDR3 is 20 amino acids long. The CDR3 DNA is TGTGCCAGCAGTTCTTCCGGCTGGGGAGGGACCTCGTTGGGTGGAAACACCATATATTTT. Protein sequence: CASSSSGWGGTSLGGNTIYF.

This sequence joins TRBV2 and TRBJ2-1; D is unclear. There are 8 residues in the CDR3. V lost 3 bases and J lost 12, with 0 bases in between. The germline gives CDR1 SNHLY, CDR2 FYNNEI. Written as DNA, the CDR3 is TGTGCCAGCAGTGAGCAGTTCTTC. Its translation: CASSEQFF.

This rearrangement joins TRBV25-1 to TRBJ2-7; D may be TRBD2 (6 bases). V gave up 7 bases and J gave up 5 bases, with 18 bases separating them. The CDR3 contains 14 residues. CDR1 is MGHDK, CDR2 SYGVNS, per germline. The CDR3 nucleotides are TGTGCCAGCAACCCCGCTGGGGGGATTGACGAGCAGTACTTC. It yields the protein CASNPAGGIDEQYF.

The J gene is TRBJ2-5, the V gene TRBV4-1; 7 nucleotides agree with TRBD1. Germline V CDR1 and CDR2: MGHRA, YSYEKL. The V segment lost 5 bases and the J segment 5 bases; nucleotides outside the gene matches: 11. This CDR3 region has 15 residues. In DNA form, the CDR3 reads TGCGCCAGCAGCGCGATGACAGGGATCTTTGAGACCCAGTACTTC. Protein product: CASSAMTGIFETQYF.

The rearrangement links TRBV29-1 to TRBJ2-1; no firm D call. Germline CDR1 is SQVTM and CDR2 is ANQGSEA. V lost 4 bases and J 0 bases, leaving 13 bases between the germline ends. The CDR3 sequence is 15 residues long. CDR3 protein: CSVGHHASSYNEQFF. The CDR3 DNA follows: TGCAGCGTTGGGCACCATGCGAGCTCCTACAATGAGCAGTTCTTC.

V and J are TRBV11-2 and TRBJ2-7; D unclear. The CDR3 covers 12 residues. V was clipped by 9 bases and J by 6 bases, with 15 bases between them. CDR1 SGHAT and CDR2 FQNNGV come from the germline V gene. CDR3 loop: CASAPSGREQYF. CDR3 nucleotide sequence: TGTGCCAGTGCCCCCTCGGGCCGCGAGCAGTACTTC.

This chain uses TRBV5-4 with TRBJ2-3, with D perhaps TRBD1 or TRBD2 (5 bases each). V was shortened by 4 bases and J by 4 bases, with 16 bases between the two germline ends. The germline CDR1 and CDR2 sequences are SGHNT and YYREEE (reference sequence). This CDR3 comprises 15 residues. The CDR3 DNA reads TGTGCCAGCAGCCTCGGGACCGCGGGCCCAGATACGCAGTATTTT. Protein: CASSLGTAGPDTQYF.

The genes are TRBV7-9 and TRBJ1-1, with D possibly being TRBD1 (5 bases). The CDR3 consists of 13 residues. Germline CDR1 and CDR2: SEHNR and FQNEAQ (reference sequence). V was pared by 6 bases and J by 4 bases, with 12 bases between. CDR3 in amino acids: CASRSGAGTEAFF. The CDR3 region has the DNA TGTGCCAGCAGGTCCGGGGCAGGCACTGAAGCTTTCTTT.